This TCR beta chain was recovered during a study of T-cell memory formation after mild COVID-19. Looking at the study overall: The study found TCR clusters largely donor specific. Study-level findings and limits: The study found contracting CD4+ clones mainly in CM and EM and contracting CD8+ clones in EMRA. A balance of CD4 and CD8 characterized clones contracting day 15 to 85, whereas later expanders leaned CD4+.

TCRdb fed the 5' RACE reads into MiXCR, producing one record per CDR3 protein. The profile shows around 370,000 distinct CDR3 sequences, roughly 21% of them singletons. This clonotype was recorded a few times. Its specificity is not known. The CDR3 totals 12 residues. Trimming shortened V by 4 bases and J by 6 bases, and 7 bases separated the two germline ends. Per germline, CDR1 SGHRS and CDR2 YFSETQ. This sequence was found in an adult woman who had mild COVID-19 (a few samples of this study predate the infection). Cell type and time point are not known. The sequencing sample was made of PBMCs or a T cell subset sorted from them (not recorded which). The chain carries TRBV5-1 and TRBJ2-2, with D unresolved. The CDR3, as DNA: TGCGCCAGCAGCCTTGACTCCGGGGAGCTGTTTTTT. Encoded protein: CASSLDSGELFF.